What follows is one TCR beta chain and its context. The target antigen is unknown. The data originate from a study of PD-L1 blockade in urothelial cancer. Background on the study: Blood was analyzed 3 weeks (second dose) and 6 weeks after treatment start. Notes on the study in general: Pretreatment TCR clonality in blood under the median foretold superior survival.

Clones were read by immunoSEQ multiplex PCR, and TCRdb kept only the in-frame ones, dropping some. Of tens of thousands of clones in the sample, 90% to 95% were seen once. The length of the CDR3 is 15 residues. V lost 6 bases to trimming and J lost 5 bases, with 19 bases between them. In germline, CDR1 is MNHNY, CDR2 SVGAGI (reference sequence). Sample: PBMCs, taken around atezolizumab (anti-PD-L1) treatment. This sequence joins TRBV6-6 and TRBJ2-5; D is possibly TRBD2 (6 bases). The TCR was taken from a man in his sixties with urothelial cancer. The CDR3 sequence: CASSVLAGSDETQYF. CDR3 nucleotides: TGTGCCAGCAGCGTTCTCGCGGGGTCGGATGAGACCCAGTACTTC.